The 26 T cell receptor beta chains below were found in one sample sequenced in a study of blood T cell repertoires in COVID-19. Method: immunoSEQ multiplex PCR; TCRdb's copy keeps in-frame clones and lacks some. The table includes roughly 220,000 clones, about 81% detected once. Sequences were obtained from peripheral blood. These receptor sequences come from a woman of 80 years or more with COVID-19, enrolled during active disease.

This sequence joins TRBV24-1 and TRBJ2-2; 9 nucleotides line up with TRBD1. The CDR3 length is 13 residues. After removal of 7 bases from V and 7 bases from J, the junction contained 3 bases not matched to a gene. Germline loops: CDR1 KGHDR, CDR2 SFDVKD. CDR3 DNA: TGTGCCACCAGCGGGACAGGGCTCGGGGAGCTGTTTTTT. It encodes CATSGTGLGELFF.

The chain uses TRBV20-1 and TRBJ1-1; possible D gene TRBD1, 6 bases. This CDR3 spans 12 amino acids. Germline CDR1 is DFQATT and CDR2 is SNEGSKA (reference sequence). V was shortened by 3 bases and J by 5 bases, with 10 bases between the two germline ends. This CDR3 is CSASLQGTEAFF. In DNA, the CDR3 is TGCAGTGCTAGTTTACAGGGAACTGAAGCTTTCTTT.

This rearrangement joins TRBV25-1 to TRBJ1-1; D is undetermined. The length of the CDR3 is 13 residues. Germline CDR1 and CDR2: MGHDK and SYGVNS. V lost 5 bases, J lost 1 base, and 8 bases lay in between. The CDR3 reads CASSFGGNTEAFF. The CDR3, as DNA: TGTGCCAGCAGTTTTGGAGGGAACACTGAAGCTTTCTTT.

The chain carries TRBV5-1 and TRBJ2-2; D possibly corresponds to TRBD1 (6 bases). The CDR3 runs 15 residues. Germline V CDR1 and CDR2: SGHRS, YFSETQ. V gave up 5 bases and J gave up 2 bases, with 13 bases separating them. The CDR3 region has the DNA TGCGCCAGCAGTCGAAGACAGGATAACACCGGGGAGCTGTTTTTT. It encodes CASSRRQDNTGELFF. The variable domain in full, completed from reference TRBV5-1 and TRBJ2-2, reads KAGVTQTPRYLIKTRGQQVTLSCSPISGHRSVSWYQQTPGQGLQFLFEYFSETQRNKGNFPGRFSGRQFSNSRSEMNVSTLELGDSALYLCASSRRQDNTGELFFGEGSRLTVL.

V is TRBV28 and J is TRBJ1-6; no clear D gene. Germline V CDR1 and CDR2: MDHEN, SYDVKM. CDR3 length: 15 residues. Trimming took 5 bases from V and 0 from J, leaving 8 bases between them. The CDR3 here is CASSRMSSYNSPLHF. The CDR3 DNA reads TGTGCCAGCAGTCGTATGAGCTCCTATAATTCACCCCTCCACTTT. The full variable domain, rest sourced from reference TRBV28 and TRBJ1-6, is DVKVTQSSRYLVKRTGEKVFLECVQDMDHENMFWYRQDPGLGLRLIYFSYDVKMKEKGDIPEGYSVSREKKERFSLILESASTNQTSMYLCASSRMSSYNSPLHFGNGTRLTVT.

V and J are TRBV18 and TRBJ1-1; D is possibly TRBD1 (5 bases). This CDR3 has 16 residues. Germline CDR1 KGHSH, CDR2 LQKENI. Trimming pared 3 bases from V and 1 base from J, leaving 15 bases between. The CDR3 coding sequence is TGTGCCAGCTCACCTACTCTCCAGGGCTCGAACACTGAAGCTTTCTTT. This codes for CASSPTLQGSNTEAFF.

As DNA, the CDR3 is TGTGCCAGCAGGCAGGGGCTATTAGTCGGCACTGAAGCTTTCTTT. It translates to CASRQGLLVGTEAFF. The chain recombines TRBV11-2 with TRBJ1-1; D is possibly TRBD1 (6 bases). This CDR3 is built from 15 residues. Germline V lookup: CDR1 SGHAT, CDR2 FQNNGV. V was shortened by 6 bases and J by 4 bases, with 18 bases between the two germline ends.

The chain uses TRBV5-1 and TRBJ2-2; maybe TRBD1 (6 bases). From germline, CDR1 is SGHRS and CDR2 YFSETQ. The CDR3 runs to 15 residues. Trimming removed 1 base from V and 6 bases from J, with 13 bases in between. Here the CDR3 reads CASSLSGGPSGELFF. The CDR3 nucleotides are TGCGCCAGCAGCTTGTCTGGGGGCCCCTCCGGGGAGCTGTTTTTT.

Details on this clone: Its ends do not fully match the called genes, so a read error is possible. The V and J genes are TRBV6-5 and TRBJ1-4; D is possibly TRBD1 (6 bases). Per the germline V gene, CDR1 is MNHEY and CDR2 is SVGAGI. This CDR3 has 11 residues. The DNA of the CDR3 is TGTGCCAGCATCGGAAAGGGGGAACTCTTTTTT. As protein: CASIGKGELFF.

The CDR3 nucleotides are TGTGCCAGCTCACCCGGACTAGCGGGCCCTGACACCGGGGAGCTGTTTTTT. It specifies CASSPGLAGPDTGELFF. The gene calls are TRBV18 and TRBJ2-2, with TRBD2 matching over 11 bases. With V trimmed by 3 bases and J by 3 bases, 6 bases remained unmatched. The V gene's germline CDR1 is KGHSH and CDR2 LQKENI. The CDR3 sequence is 17 residues long.

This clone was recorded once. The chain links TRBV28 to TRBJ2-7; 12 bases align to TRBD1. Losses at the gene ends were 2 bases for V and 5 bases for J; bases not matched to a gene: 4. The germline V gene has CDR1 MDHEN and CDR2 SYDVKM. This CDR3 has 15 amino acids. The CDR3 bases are TGTGCCAGCAGTTTACCCGGGACAGGGGGCCACGAGCAGTACTTC. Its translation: CASSLPGTGGHEQYF.

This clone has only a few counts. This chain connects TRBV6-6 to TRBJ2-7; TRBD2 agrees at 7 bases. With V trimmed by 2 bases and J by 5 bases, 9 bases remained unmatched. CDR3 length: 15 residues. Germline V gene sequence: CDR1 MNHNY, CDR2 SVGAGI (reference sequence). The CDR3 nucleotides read TGTGCCAGCAGTTACCCCTCTAGCGGTTATAACGAGCAGTACTTC. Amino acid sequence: CASSYPSSGYNEQYF.

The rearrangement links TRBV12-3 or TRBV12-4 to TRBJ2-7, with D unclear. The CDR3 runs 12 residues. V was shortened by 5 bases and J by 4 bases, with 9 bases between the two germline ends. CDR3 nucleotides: TGTGCCAGCAGTCACTATATTTACGAGCAGTACTTC. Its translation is CASSHYIYEQYF.

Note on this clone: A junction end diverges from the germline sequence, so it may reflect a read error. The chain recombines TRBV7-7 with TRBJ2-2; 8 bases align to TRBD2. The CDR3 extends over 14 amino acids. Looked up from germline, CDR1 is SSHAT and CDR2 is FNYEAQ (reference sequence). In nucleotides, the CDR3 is TGTGCTAGCAGCTCCGGGACTAGAACCGGGGAGCTGTTTTTT. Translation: CASSSGTRTGELFF. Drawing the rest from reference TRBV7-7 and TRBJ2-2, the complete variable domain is GAGVSQSPRYKVTKRGQDVTLRCDPISSHATLYWYQQALGQGPEFLTYFNYEAQPDKSGLPSDRFSAERPEGSISTLTIQRTEQRDSAMYRCASSSGTRTGELFFGEGSRLTVL.

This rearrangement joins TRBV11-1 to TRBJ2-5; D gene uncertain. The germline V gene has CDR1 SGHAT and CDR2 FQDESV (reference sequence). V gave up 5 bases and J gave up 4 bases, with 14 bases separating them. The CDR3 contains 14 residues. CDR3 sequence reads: CASSPPPPGETQYF. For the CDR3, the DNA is TGTGCCAGCAGCCCTCCCCCCCCGGGAGAGACCCAGTACTTC.

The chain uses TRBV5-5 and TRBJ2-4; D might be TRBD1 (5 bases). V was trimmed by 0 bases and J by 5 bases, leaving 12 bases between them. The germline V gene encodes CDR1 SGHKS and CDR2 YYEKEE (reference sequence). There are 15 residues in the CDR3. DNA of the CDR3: TGTGCCAGCAGCTTGGCAGGGCACCGGGAAAACATTCAGTACTTC. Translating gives CASSLAGHRENIQYF.

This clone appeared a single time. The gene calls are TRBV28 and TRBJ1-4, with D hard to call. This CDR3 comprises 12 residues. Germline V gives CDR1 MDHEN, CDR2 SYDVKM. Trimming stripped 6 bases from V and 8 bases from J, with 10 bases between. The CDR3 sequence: CASSARGEKLFF. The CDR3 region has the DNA TGTGCCAGCAGCGCCCGAGGAGAAAAACTGTTTTTT.

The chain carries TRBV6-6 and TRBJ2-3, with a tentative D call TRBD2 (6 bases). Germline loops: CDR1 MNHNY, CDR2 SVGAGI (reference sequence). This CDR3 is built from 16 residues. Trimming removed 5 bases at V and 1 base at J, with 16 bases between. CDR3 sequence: CASSPRGAVGTDTQYF. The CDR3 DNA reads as TGTGCCAGCAGTCCGCGCGGGGCGGTGGGCACAGATACGCAGTATTTT.

This CDR3 is CAWRGRGGLEKLFF. The CDR3 nucleotides read TGTGCCTGGAGGGGGAGGGGAGGCCTTGAAAAACTGTTTTTT. This chain uses TRBV30 with TRBJ1-4; maybe TRBD1 (5 bases). V lost 3 bases and J 7 bases, leaving 15 bases between the germline ends. Germline CDR1 reads GTSNPN; CDR2 reads SVGIG (reference sequence). The CDR3 has 14 residues.

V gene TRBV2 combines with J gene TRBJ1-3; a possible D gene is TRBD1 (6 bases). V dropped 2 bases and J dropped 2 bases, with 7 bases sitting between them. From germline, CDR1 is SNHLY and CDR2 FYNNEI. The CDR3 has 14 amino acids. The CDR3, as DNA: TGTGCCAGCAGTGAACAGGGGACTGGAAACACCATATATTTT. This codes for CASSEQGTGNTIYF.

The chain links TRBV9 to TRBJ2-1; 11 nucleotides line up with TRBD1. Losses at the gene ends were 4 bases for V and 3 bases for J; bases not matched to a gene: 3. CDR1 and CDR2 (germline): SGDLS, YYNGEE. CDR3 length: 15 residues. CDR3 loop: CASSPGTGGYNEQFF. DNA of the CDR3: TGTGCCAGCAGCCCGGGGACAGGGGGCTACAATGAGCAGTTCTTC.

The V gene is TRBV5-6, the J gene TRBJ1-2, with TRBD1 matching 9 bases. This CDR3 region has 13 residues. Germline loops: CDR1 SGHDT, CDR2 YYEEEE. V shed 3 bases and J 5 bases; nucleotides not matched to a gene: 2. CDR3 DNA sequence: TGTGCCAGCAGCTGGGGACAGGGATATGGCTACACCTTC. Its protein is CASSWGQGYGYTF.

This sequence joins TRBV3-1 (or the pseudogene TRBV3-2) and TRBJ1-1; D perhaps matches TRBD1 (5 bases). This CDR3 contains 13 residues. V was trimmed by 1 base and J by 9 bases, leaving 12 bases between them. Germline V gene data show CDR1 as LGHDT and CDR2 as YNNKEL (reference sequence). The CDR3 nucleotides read TGTGCCAGCAGCCAAGGCACAGGAGTCAAAGCTTTCTTT. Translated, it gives CASSQGTGVKAFF.

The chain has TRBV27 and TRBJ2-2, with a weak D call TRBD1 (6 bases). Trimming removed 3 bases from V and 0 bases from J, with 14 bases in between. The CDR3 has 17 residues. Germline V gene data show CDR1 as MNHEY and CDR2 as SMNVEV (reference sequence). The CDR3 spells CASSFEWRQANTGELFF. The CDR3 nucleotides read TGTGCCAGCAGTTTCGAATGGCGACAGGCGAACACCGGGGAGCTGTTTTTT.

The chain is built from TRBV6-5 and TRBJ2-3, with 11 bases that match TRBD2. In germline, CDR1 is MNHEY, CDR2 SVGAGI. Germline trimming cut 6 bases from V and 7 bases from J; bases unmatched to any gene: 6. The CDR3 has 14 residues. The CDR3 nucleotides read TGTGCCAGCAGATTTAGCGGGGGGGCAAATACGCAGTATTTT. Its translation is CASRFSGGANTQYF.

The CDR3 region has the DNA TGTGCCAGCAGCACTCGACTGATCTCCTACGAGCAGTACTTC. It is translated as CASSTRLISYEQYF. The genes are TRBV4-2 and TRBJ2-7; D gene uncertain. CDR3 length: 14 amino acids. Germline CDR1 reads LGHNA; CDR2 reads YNFKEQ. Trimming removed 5 bases at V and 0 bases at J, with 11 bases between.